The clone carrying this TCR beta chain appeared a single time. Its antigen remains unknown. The assay was immunoSEQ multiplex PCR, and TCRdb's table has in-frame clones only and misses some. Found here are 150,000 to 200,000 clones, just over 90% of them singletons; the top ten hold roughly 3.9%. This specimen belongs to a study of T cell responses to AZD1222 COVID-19 vaccine. The study's findings and limits: An increase in Spike-specific TCR breadth and depth was observed after two AZD1222 doses. Possibly, clonal diversity was underestimated; donors were largely white British and included more females.

J gave up 0 bases and V 7 bases, and 5 bases lay outside the gene matches. The germline V gene has CDR1 WSHSY and CDR2 SAAADI. The CDR3 has 14 residues. This clonotype originated in an adult in good health. The chain combines TRBV10-2 with TRBJ1-1; 7 nucleotides agree with TRBD1. The input for sequencing was peripheral blood, taken on day 0 of AZD1222 vaccination. The CDR3 loop reads CASISTGMNTEAFF. In nucleotides, the CDR3 is TGCGCCAGCATCTCGACAGGGATGAACACTGAAGCTTTCTTT.